This TCR beta chain came from a study of low-dose radiotherapy and immunotherapy resistance in tumors. Across the whole study: Each fraction for Cohort 1 was 0.5 Gy, given every 2 weeks, and the total came to 6.5 Gy. Intravenous ipilimumab 1 mg/kg every six weeks was given with nivolumab 240 mg every two weeks.

Primers targeting TRAV and TRBV primed first-strand cDNA, covering alpha and beta chains. The TCRs were subjected to amplification over approximately 19 PCR cycles employing a constant-region primer in conjunction with a V-primer adapter. TCRdb reanalysed the reads using MiXCR and keeps one entry per CDR3 protein. The data contain 75,000 to 95,000 distinct CDR3 sequences, 15% to 20% of them seen just once; the ten biggest clones take up about 5.5%. Time point denoted: before trial treatment. The sequence came from a male donor with prostate cancer. The sequenced sample was PBMCs, obtained before treatment.

The CDR3 nucleotides read TGTGCCAGCACCGACCCCGGAGGGCAGTTCAATGAAAAACTGTTTTTT. It encodes CASTDPGGQFNEKLFF. The gene calls are TRBV28 and TRBJ1-4; D is unclear. Trimming cost V 7 bases and J 5 bases, with 20 bases left between them. Germline CDR1 reads MDHEN; CDR2 reads SYDVKM. The CDR3 totals 16 residues.